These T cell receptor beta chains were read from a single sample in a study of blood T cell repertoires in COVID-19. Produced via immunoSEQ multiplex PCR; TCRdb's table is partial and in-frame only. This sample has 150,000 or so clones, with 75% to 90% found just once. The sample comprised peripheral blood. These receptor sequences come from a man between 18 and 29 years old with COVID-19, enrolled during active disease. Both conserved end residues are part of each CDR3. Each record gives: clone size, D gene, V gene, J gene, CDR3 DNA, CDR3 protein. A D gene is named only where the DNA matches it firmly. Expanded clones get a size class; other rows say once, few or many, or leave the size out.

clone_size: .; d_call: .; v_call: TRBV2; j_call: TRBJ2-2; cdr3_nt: TGTGCCAGCAGTGTCGGAGGAAACACCGGGGAGCTGTTTTTT; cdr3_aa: CASSVGGNTGELFF
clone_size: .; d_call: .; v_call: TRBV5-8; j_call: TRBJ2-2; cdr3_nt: TGTGCCAGCAGCTCCCAGAACACCGGGGAGCTGTTTTTT; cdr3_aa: CASSSQNTGELFF
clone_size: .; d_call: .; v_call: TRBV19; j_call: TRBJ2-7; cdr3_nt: TGTGCCAGTAGTATCGGCCAGGGGCCCTCCTACGAGCAGTACTTC; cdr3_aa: CASSIGQGPSYEQYF
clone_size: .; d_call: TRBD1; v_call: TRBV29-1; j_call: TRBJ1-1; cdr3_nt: TGCAGCGTTGAAGATTTCAGGGGGTGGATGAACACTGAAGCTTTCTTT; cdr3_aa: CSVEDFRGWMNTEAFF
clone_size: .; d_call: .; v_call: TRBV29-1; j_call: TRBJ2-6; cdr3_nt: TGCAGCGTTCGATTAGATGGACTGGCTGGGGCCAACGTCCTGACTTTC; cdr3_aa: CSVRLDGLAGANVLTF
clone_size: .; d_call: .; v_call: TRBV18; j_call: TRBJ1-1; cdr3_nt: TGTGCCAGCTCACCGGGGGGGCCTGTGAACACTGAAGCTTTCTTT; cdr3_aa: CASSPGGPVNTEAFF
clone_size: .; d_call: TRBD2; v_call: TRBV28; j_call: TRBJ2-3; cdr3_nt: TGTGCCAGCAGGCGACTAGCGGGAGGTAGAGCAGATACGCAGTATTTT; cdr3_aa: CASRRLAGGRADTQYF
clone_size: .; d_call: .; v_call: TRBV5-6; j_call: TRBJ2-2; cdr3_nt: TGTGCCAGCAGCTTGTGGTTGGAGTTCACCGGGGAGCTGTTTTTT; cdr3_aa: CASSLWLEFTGELFF
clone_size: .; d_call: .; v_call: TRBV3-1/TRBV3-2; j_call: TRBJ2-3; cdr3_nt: TGTGCCAGCAGCCAAGAAAAGGGCCAGGGTTTTTCAGATACGCAGTATTTT; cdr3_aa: CASSQEKGQGFSDTQYF
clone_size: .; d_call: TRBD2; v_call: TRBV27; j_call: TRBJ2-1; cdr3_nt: TGTGCCAGCAGTTTGGGGACTAGCGGATACAATGAGCAGTTCTTC; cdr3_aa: CASSLGTSGYNEQFF
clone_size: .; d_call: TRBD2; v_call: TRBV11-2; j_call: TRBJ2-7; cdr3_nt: TGTGCCAGTCGCGGGGGGAGCTCCTACGAGCAGTACTTC; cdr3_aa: CASRGGSSYEQYF
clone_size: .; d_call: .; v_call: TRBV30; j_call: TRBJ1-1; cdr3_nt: TGTGCCTGGAGTGTTATGGCAGAAGCTTTCTTT; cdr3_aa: CAWSVMAEAFF
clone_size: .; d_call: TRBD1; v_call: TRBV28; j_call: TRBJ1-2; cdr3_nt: TGTGCCAGCAGTGGGGGACAGGGGCATAACTATGGCTACACCTTC; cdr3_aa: CASSGGQGHNYGYTF
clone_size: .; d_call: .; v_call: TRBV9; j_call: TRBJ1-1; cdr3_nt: TGTGCCAGCAGCGTAGGGTTGGGGGGACGAAGAAACACTGAAGCTTTCTTT; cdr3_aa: CASSVGLGGRRNTEAFF
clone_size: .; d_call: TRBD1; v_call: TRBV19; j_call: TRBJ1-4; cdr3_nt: TGTGCCAGTAACGACAGGGGTTCGACTAATGAAAAACTGCTTTTT; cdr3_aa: CASNDRGSTNEKLLF
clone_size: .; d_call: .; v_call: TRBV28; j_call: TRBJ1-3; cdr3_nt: TGTGCCAGCAGCAAATGGGACAAATCTTATCCCTCTGGAAACACCATATATTTT; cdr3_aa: CASSKWDKSYPSGNTIYF
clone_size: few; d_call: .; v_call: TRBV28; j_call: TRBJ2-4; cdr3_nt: TGTGCCAGCAGTCCCTCGACCATGGCGGGAAACATTCAGTACTTC; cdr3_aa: CASSPSTMAGNIQYF
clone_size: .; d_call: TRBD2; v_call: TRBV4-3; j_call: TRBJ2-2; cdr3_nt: TGCGCCAGCAGCCAAGAACTAGCGGGAGCGGGCGCCGGGGAGCTGTTTTTT; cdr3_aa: CASSQELAGAGAGELFF
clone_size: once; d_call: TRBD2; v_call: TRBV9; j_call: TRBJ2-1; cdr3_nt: TGTGCCAGCAGCGCCGGGACTAGCGGGATGTTGGTCTTC; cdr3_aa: CASSAGTSGMLVF
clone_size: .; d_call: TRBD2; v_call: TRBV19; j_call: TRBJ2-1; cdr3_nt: TGTGCCAGTAGTACCCAAAAGGGGACTAGCGGGATGTATGAGCAGTTCTTC; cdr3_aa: CASSTQKGTSGMYEQFF
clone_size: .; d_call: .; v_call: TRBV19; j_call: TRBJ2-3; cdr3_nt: TGTGCCAGTAGTATGAGGGAAGATACGCAGTATTTT; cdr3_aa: CASSMREDTQYF
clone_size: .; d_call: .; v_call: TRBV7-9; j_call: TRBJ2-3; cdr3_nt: TGTGCCAGCAGCTTATGGGCAGGGCCTAGGTCTAGGACAGATACGCAGTATTTT; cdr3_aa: CASSLWAGPRSRTDTQYF
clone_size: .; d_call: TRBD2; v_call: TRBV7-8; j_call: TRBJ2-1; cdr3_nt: TGTGCCAGCAGCCCCACCCCGGCGGGAGGGAAGCAGTTCTTC; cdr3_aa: CASSPTPAGGKQFF
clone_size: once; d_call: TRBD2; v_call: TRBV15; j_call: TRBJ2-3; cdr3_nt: TGTGCCACCAGCAGAGATCTCAAAAAGCGGGAGGGCCCAGATACGCAGTATTTT; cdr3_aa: CATSRDLKKREGPDTQYF
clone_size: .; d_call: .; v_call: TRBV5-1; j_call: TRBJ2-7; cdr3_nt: TGCGCCAGCAGCTATGACACCTACGAGCAGTACTTC; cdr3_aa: CASSYDTYEQYF
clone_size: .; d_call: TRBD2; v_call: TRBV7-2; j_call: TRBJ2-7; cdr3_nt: TGTGCCAGCAGCATCACGGGACTAGCGGAGGCATCCTACGAGCAGTACTTC; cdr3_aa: CASSITGLAEASYEQYF
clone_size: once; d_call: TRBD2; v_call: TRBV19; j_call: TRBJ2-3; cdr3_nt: TGTGCCAGTGGGGGGGAGATTAGCACAGATACGCAGTATTTT; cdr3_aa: CASGGEISTDTQYF
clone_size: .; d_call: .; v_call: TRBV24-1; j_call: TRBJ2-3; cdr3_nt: TGTGCCACCAGTGGGGGCATCCAAACAGATACGCAGTATTTT; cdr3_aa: CATSGGIQTDTQYF
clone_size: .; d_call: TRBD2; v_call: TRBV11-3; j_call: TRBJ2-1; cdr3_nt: TGTGCCAGCAGCTTAGGACTAGCGTCCTACAATGAGCAGTTCTTC; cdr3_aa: CASSLGLASYNEQFF
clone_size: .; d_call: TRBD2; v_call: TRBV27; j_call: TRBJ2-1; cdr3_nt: TGTGCCAGCAGCCCAAGGCGCGGGCTAGCGGGAGAAGGTGTCGGTGGCAATGAGCAGTTCTTC; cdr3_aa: CASSPRRGLAGEGVGGNEQFF
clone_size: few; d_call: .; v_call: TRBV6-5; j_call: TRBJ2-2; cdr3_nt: TGTGCCAGCAGGGCACCCAGTTACACCGGGGAGCTGTTTTTT; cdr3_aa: CASRAPSYTGELFF
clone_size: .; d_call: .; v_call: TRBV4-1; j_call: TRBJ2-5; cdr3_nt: TGCGCCAGCAGCCACAAAACCGCAGGGGGGCAAGAGACCCAGTACTTC; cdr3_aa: CASSHKTAGGQETQYF
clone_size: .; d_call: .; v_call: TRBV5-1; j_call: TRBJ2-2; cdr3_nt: TGCGCCAGCAGCCCGGAGGCATACACCGGGGAGCTGTTTTTT; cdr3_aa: CASSPEAYTGELFF
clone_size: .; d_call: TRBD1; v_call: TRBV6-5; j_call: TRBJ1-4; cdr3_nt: TGTGCCAGCAGGTTCCGGACAGGGACTAATGAAAAACTGCTTTTT; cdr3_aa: CASRFRTGTNEKLLF